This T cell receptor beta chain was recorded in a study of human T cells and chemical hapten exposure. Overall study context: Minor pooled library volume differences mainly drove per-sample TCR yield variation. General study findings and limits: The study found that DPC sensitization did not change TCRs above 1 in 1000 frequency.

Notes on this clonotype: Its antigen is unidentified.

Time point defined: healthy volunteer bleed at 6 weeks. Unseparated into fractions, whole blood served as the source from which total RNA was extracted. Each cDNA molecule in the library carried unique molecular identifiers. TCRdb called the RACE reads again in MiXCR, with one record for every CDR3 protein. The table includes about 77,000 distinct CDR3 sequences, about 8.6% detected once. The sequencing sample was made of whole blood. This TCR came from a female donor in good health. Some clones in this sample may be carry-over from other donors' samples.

CDR3 protein: CSVEDRHYEQYF. The DNA for the CDR3 is TGCAGCGTTGAAGATCGACACTACGAGCAGTACTTC. The chain is built from TRBV29-1 and TRBJ2-7; D is unresolved. V lost 0 bases and J 3 bases, leaving 6 bases between the germline ends. The CDR3 totals 12 residues. Germline lookup yields CDR1 SQVTM and CDR2 ANQGSEA.